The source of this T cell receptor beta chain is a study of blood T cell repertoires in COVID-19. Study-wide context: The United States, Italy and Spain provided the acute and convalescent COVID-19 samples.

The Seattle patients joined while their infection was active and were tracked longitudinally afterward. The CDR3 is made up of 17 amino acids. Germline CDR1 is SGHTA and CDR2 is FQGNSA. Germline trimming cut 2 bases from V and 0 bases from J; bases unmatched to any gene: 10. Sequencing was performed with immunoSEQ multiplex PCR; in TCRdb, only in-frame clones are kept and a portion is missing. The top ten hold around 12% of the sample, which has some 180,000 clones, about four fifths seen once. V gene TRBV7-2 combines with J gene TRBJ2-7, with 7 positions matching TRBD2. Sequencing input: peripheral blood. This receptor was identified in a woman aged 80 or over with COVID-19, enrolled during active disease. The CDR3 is CASSLRYGRGTSYEQYF. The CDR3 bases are TGTGCCAGCAGCTTAAGGTACGGGCGGGGGACCTCCTACGAGCAGTACTTC.